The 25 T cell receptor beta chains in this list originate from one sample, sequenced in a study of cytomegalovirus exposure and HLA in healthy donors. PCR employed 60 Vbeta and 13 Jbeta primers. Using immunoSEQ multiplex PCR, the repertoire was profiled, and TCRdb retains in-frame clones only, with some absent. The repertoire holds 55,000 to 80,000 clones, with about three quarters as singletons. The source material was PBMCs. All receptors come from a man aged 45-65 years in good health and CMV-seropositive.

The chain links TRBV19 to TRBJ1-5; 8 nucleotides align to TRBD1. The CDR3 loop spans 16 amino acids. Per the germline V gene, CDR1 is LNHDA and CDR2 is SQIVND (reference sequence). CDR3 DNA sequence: TGTGCTTCGCACCGTGGACAGGGCGCGCCAAATCAGCCCCAGCATTTT. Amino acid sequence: CASHRGQGAPNQPQHF.

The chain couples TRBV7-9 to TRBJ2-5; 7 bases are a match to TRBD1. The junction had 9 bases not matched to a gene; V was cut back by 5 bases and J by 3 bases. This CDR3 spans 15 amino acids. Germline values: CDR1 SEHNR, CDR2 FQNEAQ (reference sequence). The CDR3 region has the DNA TGTGCCAGCAGCCTAATCGTCGGACAGGAAGAGACCCAGTACTTC. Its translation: CASSLIVGQEETQYF.

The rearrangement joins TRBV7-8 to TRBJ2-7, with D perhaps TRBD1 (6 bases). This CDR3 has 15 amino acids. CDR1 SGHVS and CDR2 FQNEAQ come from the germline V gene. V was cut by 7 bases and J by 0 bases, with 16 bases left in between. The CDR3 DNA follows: TGTGCCAGCACCGACCAGGACAGAAGCTCCTACGAGCAGTACTTC. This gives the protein CASTDQDRSSYEQYF.

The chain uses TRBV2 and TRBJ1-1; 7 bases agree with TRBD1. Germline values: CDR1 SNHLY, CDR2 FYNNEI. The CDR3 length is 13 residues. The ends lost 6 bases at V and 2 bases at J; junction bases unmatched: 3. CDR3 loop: CASRRDSNTEAFF. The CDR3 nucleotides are TGTGCCAGCAGACGGGACAGTAACACTGAAGCTTTCTTT.

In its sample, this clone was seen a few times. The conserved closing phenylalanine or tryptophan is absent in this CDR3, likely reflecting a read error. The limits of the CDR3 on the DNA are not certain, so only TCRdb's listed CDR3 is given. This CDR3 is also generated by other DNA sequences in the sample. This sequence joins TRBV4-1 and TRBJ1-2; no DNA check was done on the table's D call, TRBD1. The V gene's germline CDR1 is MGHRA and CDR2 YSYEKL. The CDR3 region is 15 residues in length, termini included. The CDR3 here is CASSHEDRGLSGYTV.

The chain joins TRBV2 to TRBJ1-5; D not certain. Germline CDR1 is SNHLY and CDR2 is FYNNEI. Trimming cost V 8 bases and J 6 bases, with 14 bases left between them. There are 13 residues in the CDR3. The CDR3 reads CASRSGGTQPQHF. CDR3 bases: TGTGCCAGCCGTTCTGGAGGTACTCAGCCCCAGCATTTT. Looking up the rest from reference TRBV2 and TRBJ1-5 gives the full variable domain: EPEVTQTPSHQVTQMGQEVILRCVPISNHLYFYWYRQILGQKVEFLVSFYNNEISEKSEIFDDQFSVERPDGSNFTLKIRSTKLEDSAMYFCASRSGGTQPQHFGDGTRLSIL.

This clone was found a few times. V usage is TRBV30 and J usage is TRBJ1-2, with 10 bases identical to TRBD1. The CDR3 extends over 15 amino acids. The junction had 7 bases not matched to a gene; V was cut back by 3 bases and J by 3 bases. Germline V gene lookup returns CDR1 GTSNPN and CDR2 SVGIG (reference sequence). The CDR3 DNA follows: TGTGCCTGGAGACCTCGACAGGGGGCTTACTATGGCTACACCTTC. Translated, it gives CAWRPRQGAYYGYTF.

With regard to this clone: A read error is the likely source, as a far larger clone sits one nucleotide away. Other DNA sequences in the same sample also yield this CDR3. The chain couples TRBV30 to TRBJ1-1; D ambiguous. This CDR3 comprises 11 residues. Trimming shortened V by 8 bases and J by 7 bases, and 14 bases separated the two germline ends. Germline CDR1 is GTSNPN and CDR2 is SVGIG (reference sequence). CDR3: CARIPLIEAFF. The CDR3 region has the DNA TGTGCCCGGATCCCCCTAATTGAAGCTTTCTTT.

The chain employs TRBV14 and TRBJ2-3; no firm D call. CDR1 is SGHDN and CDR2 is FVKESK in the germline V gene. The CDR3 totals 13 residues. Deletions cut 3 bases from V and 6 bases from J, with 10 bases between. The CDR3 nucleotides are TGTGCCAGCAGCCACCTCGTTGGCGATACGCAGTATTTT. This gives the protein CASSHLVGDTQYF.

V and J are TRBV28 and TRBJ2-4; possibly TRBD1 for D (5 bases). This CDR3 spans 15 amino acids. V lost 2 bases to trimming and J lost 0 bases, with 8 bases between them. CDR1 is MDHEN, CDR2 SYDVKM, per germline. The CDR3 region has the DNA TGTGCCAGCAGTTTAGGCGACAGAGCCAAAAACATTCAGTACTTC. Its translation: CASSLGDRAKNIQYF.

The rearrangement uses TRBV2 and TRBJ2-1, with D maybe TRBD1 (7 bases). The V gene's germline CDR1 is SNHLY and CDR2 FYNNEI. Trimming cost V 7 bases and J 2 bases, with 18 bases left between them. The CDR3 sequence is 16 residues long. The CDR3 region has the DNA TGTGCCAGCACCTCCCCTGCGGGGACAGCCTACAATGAGCAGTTCTTC. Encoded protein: CASTSPAGTAYNEQFF.

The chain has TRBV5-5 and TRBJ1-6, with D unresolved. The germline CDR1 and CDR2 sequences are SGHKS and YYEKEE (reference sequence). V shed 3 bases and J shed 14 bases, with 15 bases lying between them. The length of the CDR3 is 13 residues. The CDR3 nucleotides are TGTGCCAGCAGCTCCGACCCCGGAGGGTCCCTCCACTTT. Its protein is CASSSDPGGSLHF.

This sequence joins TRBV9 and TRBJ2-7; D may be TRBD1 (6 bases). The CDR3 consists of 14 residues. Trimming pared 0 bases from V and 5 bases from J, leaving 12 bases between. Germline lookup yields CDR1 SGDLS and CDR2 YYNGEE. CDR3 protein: CASSVGYRDHEQYF. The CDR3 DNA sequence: TGTGCCAGCAGCGTAGGTTACAGGGACCACGAGCAGTACTTC.

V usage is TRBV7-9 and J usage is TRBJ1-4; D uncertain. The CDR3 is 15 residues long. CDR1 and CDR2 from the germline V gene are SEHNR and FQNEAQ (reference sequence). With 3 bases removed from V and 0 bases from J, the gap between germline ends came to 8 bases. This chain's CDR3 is CASSFVTATNEKLFF. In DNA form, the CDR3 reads TGTGCCAGCAGCTTTGTTACGGCAACTAATGAAAAACTGTTTTTT.

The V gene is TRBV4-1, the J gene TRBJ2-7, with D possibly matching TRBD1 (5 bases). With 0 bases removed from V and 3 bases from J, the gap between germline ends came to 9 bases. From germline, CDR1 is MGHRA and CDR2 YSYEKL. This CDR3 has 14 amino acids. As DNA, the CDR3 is TGCGCCAGCAGCCAAGATTACAGGATCTACGAGCAGTACTTC. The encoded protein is CASSQDYRIYEQYF.

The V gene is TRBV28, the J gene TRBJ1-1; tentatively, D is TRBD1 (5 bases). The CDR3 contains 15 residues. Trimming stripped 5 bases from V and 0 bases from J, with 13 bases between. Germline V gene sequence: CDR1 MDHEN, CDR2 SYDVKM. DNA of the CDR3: TGTGCCAGCAGTCCTCCGGGCAGGGTGAACACTGAAGCTTTCTTT. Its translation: CASSPPGRVNTEAFF.

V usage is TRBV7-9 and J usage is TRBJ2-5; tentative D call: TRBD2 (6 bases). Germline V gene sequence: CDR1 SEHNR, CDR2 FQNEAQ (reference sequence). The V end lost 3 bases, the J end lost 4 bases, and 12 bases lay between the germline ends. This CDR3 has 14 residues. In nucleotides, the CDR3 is TGTGCCAGCAGCTTTCGGGAGCTGTCAGAGACCCAGTACTTC. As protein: CASSFRELSETQYF.

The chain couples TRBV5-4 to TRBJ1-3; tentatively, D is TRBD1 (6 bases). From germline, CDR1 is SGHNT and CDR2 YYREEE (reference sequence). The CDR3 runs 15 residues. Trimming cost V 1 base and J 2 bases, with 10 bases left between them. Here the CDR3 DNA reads TGTGCCAGCAGCTTGAGGGGGGGCGCTGGAAACACCATATATTTT. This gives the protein CASSLRGGAGNTIYF.

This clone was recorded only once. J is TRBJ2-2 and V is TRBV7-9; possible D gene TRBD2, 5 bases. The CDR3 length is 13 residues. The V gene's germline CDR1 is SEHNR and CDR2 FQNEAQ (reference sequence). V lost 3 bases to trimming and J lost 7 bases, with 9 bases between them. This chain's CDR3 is CASSLTINGELFF. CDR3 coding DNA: TGTGCCAGCAGCTTGACTATTAACGGGGAGCTGTTTTTT. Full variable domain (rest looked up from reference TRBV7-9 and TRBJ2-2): DTGVSQNPRHKITKRGQNVTFRCDPISEHNRLYWYRQTLGQGPEFLTYFQNEAQLEKSRLLSDRFSAERPKGSFSTLEIQRTEQGDSAMYLCASSLTINGELFFGEGSRLTVL.

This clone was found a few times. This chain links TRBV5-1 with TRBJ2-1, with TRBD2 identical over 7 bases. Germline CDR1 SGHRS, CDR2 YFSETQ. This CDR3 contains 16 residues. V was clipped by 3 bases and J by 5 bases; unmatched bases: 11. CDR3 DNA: TGCGCCAGCAGCTCGGTAGGGACTATATCTAACAATGAGCAGTTCTTC. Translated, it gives CASSSVGTISNNEQFF.

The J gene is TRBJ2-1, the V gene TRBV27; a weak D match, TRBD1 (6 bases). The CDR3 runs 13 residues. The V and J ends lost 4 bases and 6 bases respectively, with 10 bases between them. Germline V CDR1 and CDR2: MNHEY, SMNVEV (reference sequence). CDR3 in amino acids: CASSWGRGNEQFF. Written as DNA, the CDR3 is TGTGCCAGCAGTTGGGGCAGGGGCAATGAGCAGTTCTTC.

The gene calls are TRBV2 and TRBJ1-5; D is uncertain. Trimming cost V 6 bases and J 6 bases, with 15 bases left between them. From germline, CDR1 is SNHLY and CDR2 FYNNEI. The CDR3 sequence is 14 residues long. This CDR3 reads CASSGPRRGQPQHF. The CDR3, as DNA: TGTGCCAGCAGCGGACCAAGGCGGGGTCAGCCCCAGCATTTT.

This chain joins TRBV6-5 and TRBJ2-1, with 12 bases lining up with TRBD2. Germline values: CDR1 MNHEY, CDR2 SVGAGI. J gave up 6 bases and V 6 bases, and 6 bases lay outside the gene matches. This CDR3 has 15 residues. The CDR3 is CASRVSSGRVNEQFF. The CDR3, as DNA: TGTGCCAGCAGAGTATCTAGCGGGAGGGTCAATGAGCAGTTCTTC.

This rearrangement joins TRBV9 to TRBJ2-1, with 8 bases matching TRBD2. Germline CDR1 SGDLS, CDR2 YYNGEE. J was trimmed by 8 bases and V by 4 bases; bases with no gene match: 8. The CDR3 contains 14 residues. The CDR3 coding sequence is TGTGCCAGCAGCTTTAGCGGGAAGGGGGATGAGCAGTTCTTC. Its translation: CASSFSGKGDEQFF.

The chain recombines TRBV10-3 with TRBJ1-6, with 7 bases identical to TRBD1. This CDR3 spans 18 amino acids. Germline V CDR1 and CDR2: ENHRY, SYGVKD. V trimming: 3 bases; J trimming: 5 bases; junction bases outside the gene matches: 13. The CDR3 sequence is CAISDPDREVRDNSPLHF. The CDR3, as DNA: TGTGCCATCAGTGATCCCGACAGGGAAGTTCGAGATAATTCACCCCTCCACTTT.